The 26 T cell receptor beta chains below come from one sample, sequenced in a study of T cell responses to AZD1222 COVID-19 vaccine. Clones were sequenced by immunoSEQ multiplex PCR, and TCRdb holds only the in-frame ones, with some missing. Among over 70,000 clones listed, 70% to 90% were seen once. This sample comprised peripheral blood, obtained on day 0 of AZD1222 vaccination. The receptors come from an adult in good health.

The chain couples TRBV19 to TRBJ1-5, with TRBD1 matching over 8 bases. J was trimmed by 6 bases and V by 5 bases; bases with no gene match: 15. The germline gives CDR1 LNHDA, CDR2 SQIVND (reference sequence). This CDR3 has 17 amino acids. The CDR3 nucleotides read TGTGCCAGTAGTTCCCTTTGGGGCAGGGGGCCCGGTCAGCCCCAGCATTTT. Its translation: CASSSLWGRGPGQPQHF. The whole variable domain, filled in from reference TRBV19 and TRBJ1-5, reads DGGITQSPKYLFRKEGQNVTLSCEQNLNHDAMYWYRQDPGQGLRLIYYSQIVNDFQKGDIAEGYSVSREKKESFPLTVTSAQKNPTAFYLCASSSLWGRGPGQPQHFGDGTRLSIL.

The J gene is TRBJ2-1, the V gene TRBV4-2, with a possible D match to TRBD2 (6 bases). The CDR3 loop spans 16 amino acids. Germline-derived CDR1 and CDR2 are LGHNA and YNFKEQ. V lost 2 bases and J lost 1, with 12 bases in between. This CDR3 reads CASSQSSSGSYNEQFF. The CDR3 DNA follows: TGTGCCAGCAGCCAAAGCAGTAGCGGATCCTACAATGAGCAGTTCTTC.

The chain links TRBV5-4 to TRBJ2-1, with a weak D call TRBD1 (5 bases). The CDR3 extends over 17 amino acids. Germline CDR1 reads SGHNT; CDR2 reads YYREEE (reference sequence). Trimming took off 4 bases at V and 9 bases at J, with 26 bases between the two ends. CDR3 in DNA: TGTGCCAGCAGCCCCCCACTTATCCCAGGGTTACGCAGTGAGCAGTTCTTC. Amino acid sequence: CASSPPLIPGLRSEQFF.

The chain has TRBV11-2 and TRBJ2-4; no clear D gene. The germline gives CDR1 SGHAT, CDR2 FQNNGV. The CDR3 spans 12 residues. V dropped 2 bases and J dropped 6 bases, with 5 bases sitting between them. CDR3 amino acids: CASSLPRNIQYF. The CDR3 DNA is TGTGCCAGCAGCTTACCCAGAAACATTCAGTACTTC. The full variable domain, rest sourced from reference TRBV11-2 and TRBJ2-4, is EAGVAQSPRYKIIEKRQSVAFWCNPISGHATLYWYQQILGQGPKLLIQFQNNGVVDDSQLPKDRFSAERLKGVDSTLKIQPAKLEDSAVYLCASSLPRNIQYFGAGTRLSVL.

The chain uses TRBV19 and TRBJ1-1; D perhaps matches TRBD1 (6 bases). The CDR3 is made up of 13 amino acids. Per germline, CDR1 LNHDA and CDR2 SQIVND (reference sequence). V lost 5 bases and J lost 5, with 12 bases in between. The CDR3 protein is CASSVGGATEAFF. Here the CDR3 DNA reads TGTGCCAGTAGTGTGGGGGGCGCGACTGAAGCTTTCTTT.

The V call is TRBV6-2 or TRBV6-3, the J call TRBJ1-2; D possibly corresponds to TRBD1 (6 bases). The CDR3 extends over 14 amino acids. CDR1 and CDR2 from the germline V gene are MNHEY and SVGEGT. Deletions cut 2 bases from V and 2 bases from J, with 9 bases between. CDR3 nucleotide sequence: TGTGCCAGCAGTTACATTACAGGGAACTATGGCTACACCTTC. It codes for CASSYITGNYGYTF.

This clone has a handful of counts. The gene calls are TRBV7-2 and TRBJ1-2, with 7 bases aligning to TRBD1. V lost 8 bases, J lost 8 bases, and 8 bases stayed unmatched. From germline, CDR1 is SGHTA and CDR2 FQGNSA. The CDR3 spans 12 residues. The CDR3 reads CASSTGAHGYTF. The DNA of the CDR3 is TGTGCCAGCTCTACAGGGGCGCACGGCTACACCTTC. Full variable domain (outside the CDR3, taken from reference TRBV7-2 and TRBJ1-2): GAGVSQSPSNKVTEKGKDVELRCDPISGHTALYWYRQSLGQGLEFLIYFQGNSAPDKSGLPSDRFSAERTGGSVSTLTIQRTQQEDSAVYLCASSTGAHGYTFGSGTRLTVV.

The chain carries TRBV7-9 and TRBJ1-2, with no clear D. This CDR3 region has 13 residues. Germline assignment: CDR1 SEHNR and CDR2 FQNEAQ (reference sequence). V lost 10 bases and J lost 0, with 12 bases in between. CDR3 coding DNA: TGTGCCATCACCAGCCGTACTAACTATGGCTACACCTTC. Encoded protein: CAITSRTNYGYTF.

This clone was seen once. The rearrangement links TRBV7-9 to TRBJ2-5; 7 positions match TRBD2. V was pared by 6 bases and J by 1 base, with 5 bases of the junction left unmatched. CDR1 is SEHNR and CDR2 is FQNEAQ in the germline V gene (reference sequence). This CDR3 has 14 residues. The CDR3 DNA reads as TGTGCCAGCAGTTCCCCTAGCGGCCAAGAGACCCAGTACTTC. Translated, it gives CASSSPSGQETQYF.

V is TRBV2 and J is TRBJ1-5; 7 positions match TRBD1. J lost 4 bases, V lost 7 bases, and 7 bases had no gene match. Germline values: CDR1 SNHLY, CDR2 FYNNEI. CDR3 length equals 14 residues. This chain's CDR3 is CASKGGRGNQPQHF. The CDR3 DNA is TGTGCCAGCAAAGGGGGCAGGGGGAATCAGCCCCAGCATTTT.

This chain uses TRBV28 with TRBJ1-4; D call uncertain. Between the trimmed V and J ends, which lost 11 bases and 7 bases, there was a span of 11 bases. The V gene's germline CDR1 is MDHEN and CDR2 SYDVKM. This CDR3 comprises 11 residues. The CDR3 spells CAHRRGEKLFF. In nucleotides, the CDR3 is TGTGCCCACCGGCGAGGTGAAAAACTGTTTTTT.

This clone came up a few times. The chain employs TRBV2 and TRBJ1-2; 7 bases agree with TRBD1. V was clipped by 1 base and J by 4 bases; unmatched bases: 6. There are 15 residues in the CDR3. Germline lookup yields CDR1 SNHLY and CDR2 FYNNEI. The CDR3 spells CASSEGGTALYGYTF. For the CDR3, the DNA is TGTGCCAGCAGTGAAGGAGGGACAGCCCTCTATGGCTACACCTTC.

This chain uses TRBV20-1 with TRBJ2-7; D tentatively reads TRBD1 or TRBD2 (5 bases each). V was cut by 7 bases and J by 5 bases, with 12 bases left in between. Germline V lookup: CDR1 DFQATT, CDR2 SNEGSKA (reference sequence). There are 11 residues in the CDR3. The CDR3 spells CSVGELDEQYF. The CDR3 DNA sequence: TGCAGTGTGGGGGAGTTGGACGAGCAGTACTTC.

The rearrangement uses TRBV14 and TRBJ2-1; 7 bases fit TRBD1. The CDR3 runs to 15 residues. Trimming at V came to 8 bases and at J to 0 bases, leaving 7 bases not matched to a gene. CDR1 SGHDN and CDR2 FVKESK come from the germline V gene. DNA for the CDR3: TGTGCCAGCCACCTAGGGGACAGCTCCTACAATGAGCAGTTCTTC. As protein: CASHLGDSSYNEQFF.

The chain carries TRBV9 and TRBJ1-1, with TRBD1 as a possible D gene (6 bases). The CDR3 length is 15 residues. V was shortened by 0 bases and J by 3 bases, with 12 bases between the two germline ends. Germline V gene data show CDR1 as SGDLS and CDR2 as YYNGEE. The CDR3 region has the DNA TGTGCCAGCAGCGTAGTCGGCAGGGGAGACACTGAAGCTTTCTTT. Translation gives CASSVVGRGDTEAFF.

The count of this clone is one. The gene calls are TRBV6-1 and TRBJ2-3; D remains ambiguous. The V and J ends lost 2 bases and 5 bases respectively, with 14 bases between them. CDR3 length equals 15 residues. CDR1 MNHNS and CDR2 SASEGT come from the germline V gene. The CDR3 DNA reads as TGTGCCAGCAGTGAAAGGGTTAGCCCCAGAGATACGCAGTATTTT. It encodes CASSERVSPRDTQYF.

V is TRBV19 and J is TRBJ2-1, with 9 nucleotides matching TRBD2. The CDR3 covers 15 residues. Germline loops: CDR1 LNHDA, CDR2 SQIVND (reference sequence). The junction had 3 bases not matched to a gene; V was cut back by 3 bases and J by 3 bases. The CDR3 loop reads CASSIVAGDYNEQFF. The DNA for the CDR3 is TGTGCCAGTAGTATTGTAGCGGGAGACTACAATGAGCAGTTCTTC.

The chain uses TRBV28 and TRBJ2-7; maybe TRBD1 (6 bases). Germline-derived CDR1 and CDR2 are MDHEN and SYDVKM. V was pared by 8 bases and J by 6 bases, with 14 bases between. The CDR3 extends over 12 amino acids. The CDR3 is CASGDPRGEQYF. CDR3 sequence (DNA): TGTGCCAGCGGCGACCCCAGGGGCGAGCAGTACTTC.

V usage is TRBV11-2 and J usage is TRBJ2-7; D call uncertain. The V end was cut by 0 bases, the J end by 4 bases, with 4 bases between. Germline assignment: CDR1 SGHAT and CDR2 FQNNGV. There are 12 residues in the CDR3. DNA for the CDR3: TGTGCCAGCAGCTTAGATCGATACGAGCAGTACTTC. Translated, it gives CASSLDRYEQYF.

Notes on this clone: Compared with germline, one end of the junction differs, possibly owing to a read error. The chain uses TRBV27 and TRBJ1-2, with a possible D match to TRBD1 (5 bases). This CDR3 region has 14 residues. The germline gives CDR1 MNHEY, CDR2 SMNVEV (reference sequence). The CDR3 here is CASSFGGVAYRYTF. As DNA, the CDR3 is TGTGCCAGCAGTTTTGGGGGGGTCGCCTATCGCTACACCTTC.

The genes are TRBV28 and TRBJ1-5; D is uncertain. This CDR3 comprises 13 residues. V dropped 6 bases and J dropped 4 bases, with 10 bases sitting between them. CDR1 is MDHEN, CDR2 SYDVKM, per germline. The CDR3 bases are TGTGCCAGCAGACGAGACGGGAATCAGCCCCAGCATTTT. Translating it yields CASRRDGNQPQHF.

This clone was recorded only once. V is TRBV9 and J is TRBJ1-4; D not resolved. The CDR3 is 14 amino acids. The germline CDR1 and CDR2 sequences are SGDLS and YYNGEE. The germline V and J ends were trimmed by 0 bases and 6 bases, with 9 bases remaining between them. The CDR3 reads CASSVGGIDEKLFF. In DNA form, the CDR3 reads TGTGCCAGCAGCGTAGGAGGGATCGATGAAAAACTGTTTTTT.

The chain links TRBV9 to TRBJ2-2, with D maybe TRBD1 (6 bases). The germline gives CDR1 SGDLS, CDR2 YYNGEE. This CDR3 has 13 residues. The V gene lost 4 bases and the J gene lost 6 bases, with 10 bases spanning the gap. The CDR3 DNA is TGTGCCAGCAGCTCCACAGGGCCCGGGGAGCTGTTTTTT. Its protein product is CASSSTGPGELFF.

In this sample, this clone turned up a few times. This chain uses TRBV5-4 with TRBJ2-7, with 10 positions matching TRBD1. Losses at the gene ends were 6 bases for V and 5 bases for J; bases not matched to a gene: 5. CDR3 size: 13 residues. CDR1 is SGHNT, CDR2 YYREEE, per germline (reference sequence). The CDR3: CASTRQGADEQYF. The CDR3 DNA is TGTGCCAGCACCCGACAGGGGGCGGACGAGCAGTACTTC.

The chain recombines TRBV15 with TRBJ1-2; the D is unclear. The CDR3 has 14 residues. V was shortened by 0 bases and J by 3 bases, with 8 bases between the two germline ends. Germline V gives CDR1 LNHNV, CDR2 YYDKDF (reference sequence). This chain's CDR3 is CATSRDLVDYGYTF. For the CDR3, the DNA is TGTGCCACCAGCAGAGATTTAGTCGACTATGGCTACACCTTC.

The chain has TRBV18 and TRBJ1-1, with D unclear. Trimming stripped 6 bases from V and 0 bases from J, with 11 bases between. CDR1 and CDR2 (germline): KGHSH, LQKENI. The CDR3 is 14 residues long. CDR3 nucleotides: TGTGCCAGCTCCCAGGCGGGGTTGAACACTGAAGCTTTCTTT. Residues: CASSQAGLNTEAFF. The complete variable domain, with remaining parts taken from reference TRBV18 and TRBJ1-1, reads NAGVMQNPRHLVRRRGQEARLRCSPMKGHSHVYWYRQLPEEGLKFMVYLQKENIIDESGMPKERFSAEFPKEGPSILRIQQVVRGDSAAYFCASSQAGLNTEAFFGQGTRLTVV.